This T cell receptor (beta chain) was documented in a study of radiotherapy plus CTLA-4 blockade in lung cancer. Study information: An objective response was seen in 18% of patients, and disease control in around 33%. Study-wide results and limits: In blood, early T cell clone dynamics reportedly predicted response best, together with interferon-beta. Blood saw expansion of tumor-derived TCR clones after radiotherapy plus ipilimumab.

Ipilimumab CTLA-4 blockade and focal radiation were given to patients with chemo-refractory metastatic non-small-cell lung cancer. V lost 3 bases, J lost 8 bases, and 10 bases lay in between. The CDR3 is 12 residues long. Germline loops: CDR1 PRHDT, CDR2 FYEKMQ (reference sequence). The table came from immunoSEQ multiplex PCR; TCRdb's copy has only in-frame clones and leaves some out. Among more than 80,000 clones listed, roughly 84% were seen once. Regarding this clone: The antigen is not known.

The TCR sequence derives from a human donor with non-small cell lung cancer that progressed on radiotherapy plus ipilimumab. Some clones in this sample may be carry-over from other donors' samples. The chain recombines TRBV13 with TRBJ1-1; D gene unclear. The source was peripheral blood, collected from a patient treated with radiotherapy plus ipilimumab. CDR3 residues: CASSLYLVEAFF. The CDR3, as DNA: TGTGCCAGCAGCTTGTATTTAGTGGAAGCTTTCTTT.